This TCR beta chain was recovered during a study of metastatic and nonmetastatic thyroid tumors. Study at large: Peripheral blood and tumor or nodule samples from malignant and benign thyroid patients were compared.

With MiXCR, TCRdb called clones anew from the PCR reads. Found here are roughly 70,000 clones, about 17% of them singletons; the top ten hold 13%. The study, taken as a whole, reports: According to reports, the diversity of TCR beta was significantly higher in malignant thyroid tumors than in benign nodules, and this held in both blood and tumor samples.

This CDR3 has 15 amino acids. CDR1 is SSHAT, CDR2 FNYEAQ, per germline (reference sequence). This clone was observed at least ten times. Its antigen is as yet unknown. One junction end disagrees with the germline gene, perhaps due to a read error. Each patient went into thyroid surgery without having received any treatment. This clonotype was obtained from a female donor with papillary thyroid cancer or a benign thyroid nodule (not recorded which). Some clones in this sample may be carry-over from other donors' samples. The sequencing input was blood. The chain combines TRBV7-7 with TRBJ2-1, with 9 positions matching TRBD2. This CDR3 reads CASSPTSGSYNEQFF. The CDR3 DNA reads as TGTGCTAGCAGCCCGACTAGCGGCTCCTACAATGAGCAGTTCTTC.